The sequence of this TCR beta chain was determined in a study of T cell changes during pregnancy in multiple sclerosis. The germline V gene encodes CDR1 SGHNT and CDR2 YYREEE (reference sequence). The CDR3 is 15 residues long. The trim removed 4 bases at V and 0 bases at J, leaving 5 bases unmatched. Repertoires were generated with immunoSEQ multiplex PCR, while TCRdb's copy carries only in-frame clones and drops some. Of fewer than 150,000 clones in the sample, 96% were seen once. Sequences were derived from peripheral blood, sampled after pregnancy. This clonotype originated in a female donor with multiple sclerosis, enrolled in a pregnancy study. The gene calls are TRBV5-4 and TRBJ2-3; 7 nucleotides line up with TRBD2. CDR3 loop: CASSPGRVSTDTQYF. CDR3 DNA sequence: TGTGCCAGCAGCCCAGGGAGGGTCAGCACAGATACGCAGTATTTT. The complete variable domain, with remaining parts taken from reference TRBV5-4 and TRBJ2-3, reads ETGVTQSPTHLIKTRGQQVTLRCSSQSGHNTVSWYQQALGQGPQFIFQYYREEENGRGNFPPRFSGLQFPNYSSELNVNALELDDSALYLCASSPGRVSTDTQYFGPGTRLTVL.